The 6 T cell receptor beta chains listed next were all sequenced from one sample in a study of blood T cell repertoires in COVID-19. The assay was immunoSEQ multiplex PCR, and TCRdb's table has in-frame clones only and misses some. This sample has about 150,000 clones, with roughly 83% found just once. Material: PBMCs or T cells enriched from blood (not recorded which). These receptors were taken from a man in his fifties who had recovered from COVID-19.

The chain is built from TRBV5-1 and TRBJ2-7; 11 bases are a match to TRBD2. Germline V lookup: CDR1 SGHRS, CDR2 YFSETQ. With 4 bases clipped from V and 0 bases from J, the junction kept 12 bases outside the gene matches. CDR3 length equals 18 residues. As DNA, the CDR3 is TGCGCCAGCAGCCCCGTTTTCCCCACTAGCGGGGGCTCCTACGAGCAGTACTTC. Its protein product is CASSPVFPTSGGSYEQYF.

In this sample, this clone turned up a few times. The V gene is TRBV27, the J gene TRBJ1-5; 7 bases map to TRBD1. V was pared by 5 bases and J by 3 bases, with 7 bases of the junction left unmatched. Germline V gene sequence: CDR1 MNHEY, CDR2 SMNVEV (reference sequence). This CDR3 is 15 amino acids long. The CDR3, as DNA: TGTGCCAGCAGTCCCTACAGGGGTACCAATCAGCCCCAGCATTTT. This gives the protein CASSPYRGTNQPQHF.

This clone was seen once. V usage is TRBV14 and J usage is TRBJ2-1; D gene uncertain. The V gene lost 3 bases and the J gene lost 4 bases, with 16 bases spanning the gap. This CDR3 is 16 amino acids long. Germline CDR1 reads SGHDN; CDR2 reads FVKESK. CDR3 coding DNA: TGTGCCAGCAGCCAGTGGCATGCCTCCCCTTACAATGAGCAGTTCTTC. Translating gives CASSQWHASPYNEQFF.

The chain combines TRBV6-5 with TRBJ1-4; D is perhaps TRBD1 (5 bases). The ends were cut back, 0 bases at V and 3 bases at J, with 8 bases in the middle. The germline CDR1 and CDR2 sequences are MNHEY and SVGAGI. CDR3 length: 15 residues. CDR3 loop: CASSYSVQANEKLFF. The CDR3 nucleotides are TGTGCCAGCAGTTACTCTGTACAGGCTAATGAAAAACTGTTTTTT.

This clone appeared a single time. The chain recombines TRBV5-8 with TRBJ1-3, with 7 bases identical to TRBD1. CDR1 SGHTS and CDR2 YDEGEE come from the germline V gene. The CDR3 totals 14 residues. J was trimmed by 6 bases and V by 0 bases; bases with no gene match: 3. The CDR3 sequence is CASSLGQGTNTIYF. The DNA for the CDR3 is TGTGCCAGCAGCTTGGGACAGGGAACAAACACCATATATTTT.

This chain links TRBV7-3 with TRBJ2-2; 13 bases are a match to TRBD2. Losses at the gene ends were 5 bases for V and 7 bases for J; bases not matched to a gene: 7. This CDR3 contains 16 residues. The V gene's germline CDR1 is SGHTA and CDR2 FQGTGA. CDR3 residues: CASSLRLAGGGGELFF. The DNA for the CDR3 is TGTGCCAGCAGCCTCCGACTAGCGGGGGGAGGCGGGGAGCTGTTTTTT.